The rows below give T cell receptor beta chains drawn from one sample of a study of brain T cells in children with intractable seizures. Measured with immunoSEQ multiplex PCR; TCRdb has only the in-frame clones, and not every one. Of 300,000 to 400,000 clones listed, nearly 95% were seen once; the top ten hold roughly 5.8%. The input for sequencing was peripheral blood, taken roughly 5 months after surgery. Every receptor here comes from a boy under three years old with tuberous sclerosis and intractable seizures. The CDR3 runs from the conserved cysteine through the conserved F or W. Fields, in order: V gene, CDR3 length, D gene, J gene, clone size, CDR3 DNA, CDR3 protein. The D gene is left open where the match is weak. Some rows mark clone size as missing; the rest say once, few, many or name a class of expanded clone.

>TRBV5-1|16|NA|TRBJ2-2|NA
TGCGCCAGCAGCTTGGCCGGGACCACGAACACCGGGGAGCTGTTTTTT
CASSLAGTTNTGELFF
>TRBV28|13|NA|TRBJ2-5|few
TGTGCCAGCAGCGACAGACTAAGAGAGACCCAGTACTTC
CASSDRLRETQYF
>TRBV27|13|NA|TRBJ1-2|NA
TGTGCCAGCAGTTTGACAGTTAACTATGGCTACACCTTC
CASSLTVNYGYTF
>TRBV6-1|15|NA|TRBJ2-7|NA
TGTGCCAGCAGTGAAGCTGCAGGGAACGTGTACGAGCAGTACTTC
CASSEAAGNVYEQYF
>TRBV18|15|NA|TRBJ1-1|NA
TGTGCCAGCTCCCTAGATGGGGGGGCGGGCACTGAAGCTTTCTTT
CASSLDGGAGTEAFF
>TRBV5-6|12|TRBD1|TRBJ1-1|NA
TGTGCCAGCAGCTTGGGACAGGGTATGGCTTTCTTT
CASSLGQGMAFF
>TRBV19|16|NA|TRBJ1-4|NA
TGTGCCAGTAGTCCGCCCGGGGTGGATAAAGGTGAAAAACTGTTTTTT
CASSPPGVDKGEKLFF
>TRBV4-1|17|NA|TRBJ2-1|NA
TGCGCCAGCAGCCCCCAGTGGGGATCCGGGGTCGACAATGAGCAGTTCTTC
CASSPQWGSGVDNEQFF
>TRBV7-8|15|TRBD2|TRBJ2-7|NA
TGTGCCAGCAGCCAAAAAGCGGGGGCCTCCTACGAGCAGTACTTC
CASSQKAGASYEQYF
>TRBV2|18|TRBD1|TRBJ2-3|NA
TGTGCCAGCAAACGAAGACTCGGACAGGGAACTAGCACAGATACGCAGTATTTT
CASKRRLGQGTSTDTQYF
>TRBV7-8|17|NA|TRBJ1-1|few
TGTGCCAGCAGCTTGGGCAGCCCCCATAATATGAACACTGAAGCTTTCTTT
CASSLGSPHNMNTEAFF
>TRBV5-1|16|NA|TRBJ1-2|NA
TGCGCCAGCAGCTTGGGAAGCGGGGTAGCTAACTATGGCTACACCTTC
CASSLGSGVANYGYTF
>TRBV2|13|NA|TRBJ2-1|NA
TGTGCCAGCAGTGAGGGGGGTTTAGATGAGCAGTTCTTC
CASSEGGLDEQFF
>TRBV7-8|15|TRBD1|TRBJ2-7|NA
TGTGCCAGCAGCCCGAGGACAGGGAACATCTACGAGCAGTACTTC
CASSPRTGNIYEQYF
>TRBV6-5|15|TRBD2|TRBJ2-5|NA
TGTGCCAGCAACAGACTAGCGGGACTCCAAGAGACCCAGTACTTC
CASNRLAGLQETQYF
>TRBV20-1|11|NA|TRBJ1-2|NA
TGCAGTGCTACTGAGGGAACGGGCTACACCTTC
CSATEGTGYTF
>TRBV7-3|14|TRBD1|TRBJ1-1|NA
TGTGCCAGCAGCTTAGACAGGGGGAACACTGAAGCTTTCTTT
CASSLDRGNTEAFF
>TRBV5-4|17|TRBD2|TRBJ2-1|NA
TGTGCCAGCAGCCCCTGGACTAGAGGGGCGCCTCACAATGAGCAGTTCTTC
CASSPWTRGAPHNEQFF
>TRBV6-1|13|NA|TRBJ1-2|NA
TGTGCCAGCAGTGAAGAAGGTGTCTATGGCTACACCTTC
CASSEEGVYGYTF
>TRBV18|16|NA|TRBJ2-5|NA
TGTGCCAGCTCACCATCAGGCAAACAACTGGGGGAGACCCAGTACTTC
CASSPSGKQLGETQYF
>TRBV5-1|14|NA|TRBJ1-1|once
TGCGCCAGCAGCTTAGGCTTTTCGAACACTGAAGCTTTCTTT
CASSLGFSNTEAFF
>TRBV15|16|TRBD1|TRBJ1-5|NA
TGTGCCACCAGCAGACTCGGACAGGGGCTTGCTCAGCCCCAGCATTTT
CATSRLGQGLAQPQHF
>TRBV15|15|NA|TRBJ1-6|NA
TGTGCCACCAGCAGAGATAAGGGCGCAGGATCACCCCTCCACTTT
CATSRDKGAGSPLHF
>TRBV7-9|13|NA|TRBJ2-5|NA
TGTGCCAGCATCCACCGGTCCGGTGAGACCCAGTACTTC
CASIHRSGETQYF
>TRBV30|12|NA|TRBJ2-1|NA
TGTGCCTGGAGTGTACGGGGCAATGAGCAGTTCTTC
CAWSVRGNEQFF
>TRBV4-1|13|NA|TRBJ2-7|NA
TGCGCCAGCAGCGAAGAGTTGGCCTACGAGCAGTACTTC
CASSEELAYEQYF
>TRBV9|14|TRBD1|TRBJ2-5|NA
TGTGCCAGCAGCGCTACAGGGGTTCGGGAGACCCAGTACTTC
CASSATGVRETQYF
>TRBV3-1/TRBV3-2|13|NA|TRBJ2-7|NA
TGTGCCAGCAGCCAAGGTCTCCTTAACGAGCAGTACTTC
CASSQGLLNEQYF
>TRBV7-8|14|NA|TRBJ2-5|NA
TGTGCCAGCAGCCTAGGGCGGTTTCAAGAGACCCAGTACTTC
CASSLGRFQETQYF
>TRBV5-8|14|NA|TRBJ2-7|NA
TGTGCCAGCAGCTTGGAGGGCGGTTCCTACGAGCAGTACTTC
CASSLEGGSYEQYF
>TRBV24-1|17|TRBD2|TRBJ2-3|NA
TGTGCCACCAGTGATTTGTCTCGCGGGAGATTGTCAGATACGCAGTATTTT
CATSDLSRGRLSDTQYF